Listed below are T cell receptor beta chains from one sample, sequenced in a study of identical twins. Using its own MiXCR run on the 5' RACE reads, TCRdb lists one record per CDR3 protein. The sample contains just under 650,000 distinct CDR3 sequences, around 7.5% of which appear only once. These data were also filed under a second study, of yellow fever vaccine responses in identical twins.

Sequenced sample: PBMCs. Receptor source: a woman between 18 and 29 years old in good health. The CDR3 runs from the conserved cysteine through the conserved F or W. Fields, in order: clone size, V gene, D gene, J gene, CDR3 DNA, CDR3 protein. The D gene is left open where the match is weak. A row's size may be missing; if present it is once, few, many or a size class.

few	TRBV20-1	TRBD2	TRBJ2-3	TGCAGTGCTGCTAGCGGGAGTACAGATACGCAGTATTTT	CSAASGSTDTQYF
few	TRBV28	TRBD2	TRBJ2-1	TGTGCCAGCAGTTCCGGGACTAGCGGGAGTCCCAGCTCCTACAATGAGCAGTTCTTC	CASSSGTSGSPSSYNEQFF
-	TRBV10-2	TRBD1	TRBJ1-4	TGCGCCAGCGGGACAGGCGTTGCGGGAGAACTGTTTTTT	CASGTGVAGELFF
few	TRBV28	TRBD1	TRBJ2-5	TGTGCCAGCAGTTCTCCTGACAGGGAAGGTTTAGAGACCCAGTACTTC	CASSSPDREGLETQYF
few	TRBV4-1	-	TRBJ2-7	TGCGCCAGCAGCCAAGCCGTTTCGGACGCACGCTCCTACGAGCAGTACTTC	CASSQAVSDARSYEQYF
-	TRBV6-1	TRBD2	TRBJ2-3	TGTGCCAGCAGGGAAACACCGGGACTAGGAACAGATACGCAGTATTTT	CASRETPGLGTDTQYF
few	TRBV28	TRBD1	TRBJ2-4	TGTGCCAGCAGCCCCCTACAGGGGCCCTATGCCTTACTGTCCAAAAACATTCAGTACTTC	CASSPLQGPYALLSKNIQYF
many	TRBV7-2	-	TRBJ1-6	TGTGCCAGCAGCTTAGTAGACATCGGATATAATTCACCCCTCCACTTT	CASSLVDIGYNSPLHF
-	TRBV10-3	TRBD1	TRBJ2-3	TGTGCCATCAGTCGACAGGGGGCTAGCACAGATACGCAGTATTTT	CAISRQGASTDTQYF
many	TRBV7-8	TRBD1	TRBJ2-1	TGTGCCAGCAGCCCGCCAACCGGGACAGTCGGCGACAATGAGCAGTTCTTC	CASSPPTGTVGDNEQFF
many	TRBV12-3/TRBV12-4	-	TRBJ1-3	TGTGCCAGCAGTTTAAGGACGCACTCTGGAAACACCATATATTTT	CASSLRTHSGNTIYF
-	TRBV7-6	-	TRBJ2-6	TGTGCCAGCAGCTTAAAACCACCACAGGGCGCCGGGGCCAACGTCCTGACTTTC	CASSLKPPQGAGANVLTF
-	TRBV6-4	-	TRBJ2-1	TGTGCCAGCAGTACCACCTCCGGGACCGACTACAATGAGCAGTTCTTC	CASSTTSGTDYNEQFF
-	TRBV5-1	-	TRBJ1-2	TGCGCCAGCAGCGACGGACAGTCAGGGAACTATGGCTACACCTTC	CASSDGQSGNYGYTF
few	TRBV15	-	TRBJ2-2	TGTGCCACCAGCAGCATTACAGGGACCGGGGAGCTGTTTTTT	CATSSITGTGELFF
few	TRBV3-1	TRBD2	TRBJ2-3	TGTGCCAGCAGCCAAGATGAGCCAGCGGGGGGTCCAAGTGGCACAGATACGCAGTATTTT	CASSQDEPAGGPSGTDTQYF
-	TRBV7-8	TRBD2	TRBJ2-1	TGTGCCAGCAGCTTGACTAGCGGGGGGGGACGAGAGCTGTTCTTC	CASSLTSGGGRELFF
-	TRBV20-1	TRBD2	TRBJ2-7	TGCAGTGCTATAACCACTAGCGGGAGGGCCTACGAGCAGTACTTC	CSAITTSGRAYEQYF
many	TRBV6-5	-	TRBJ2-4	TGTGCCAGCAGTTCCCCGGGACTCGAAGCCAAAAACATTCAGTACTTC	CASSSPGLEAKNIQYF
-	TRBV6-5	-	TRBJ2-3	TGTGCCAGCAGTTACGAGCCAGAGCCTTCAGATACGCAGTATTTT	CASSYEPEPSDTQYF
-	TRBV19	-	TRBJ1-1	TGTGCCAGTAGTCCCTATGGGGGAGGGATGAACACTGAAGCTTTCTTT	CASSPYGGGMNTEAFF
few	TRBV3-1	TRBD2	TRBJ2-3	TGTGCCAGCAGCCTGATCCCCGGGGGGGCCCAAGATACGCAGTATTTT	CASSLIPGGAQDTQYF
many	TRBV12-3/TRBV12-4	TRBD1	TRBJ1-5	TGTGCCAGCAGTTTGGGGACAGGGGGCATTAGTCAGCCCCAGCATTTT	CASSLGTGGISQPQHF
few	TRBV24-1	-	TRBJ1-2	TGTGCCACCAGTGCGGGGGGTCCATATGGCTACACCTTC	CATSAGGPYGYTF
many	TRBV5-1	-	TRBJ1-2	TGCGCCAGCAGCCCAGGGGCTAATATTTATGGCTACACCTTC	CASSPGANIYGYTF
few	TRBV5-1	-	TRBJ2-1	TGCGCCAGTCACATCGGCGGGACAGAGTACAATGAGCAGTTCTTC	CASHIGGTEYNEQFF
many	TRBV29-1	TRBD1	TRBJ1-5	TGCAGCGTTGCAGAGCGACAGGGATGGGATCAGCCCCAGCATTTT	CSVAERQGWDQPQHF
few	TRBV6-5	TRBD2	TRBJ2-7	TGTGCCAGCAGTACTAGCGGGAGTACATACGAGCAGTACTTC	CASSTSGSTYEQYF
few	TRBV20-1	TRBD2	TRBJ2-3	TGCAGTGCCAAAGCGGGAGGGCCTGGAGATACGCAGTATTTT	CSAKAGGPGDTQYF
many	TRBV5-1	-	TRBJ1-1	TGCGCCAGCAGCTTGTGGGGCCGAGGGGCTGAAGCTTTCTTT	CASSLWGRGAEAFF
many	TRBV7-9	-	TRBJ2-1	TGTGCCAGCCCCCGCTTAAGGTCTGAGCAGTTCTTC	CASPRLRSEQFF
-	TRBV12-3/TRBV12-4	-	TRBJ2-3	TGTGCCAGCAGTCCGGACCACACAGATACGCAGTATTTT	CASSPDHTDTQYF
many	TRBV25-1	-	TRBJ2-3	TGTGCCAGCAGTGAATTGAGGGGGGCTGGCACAGATACGCAGTATTTT	CASSELRGAGTDTQYF
few	TRBV7-8	-	TRBJ2-7	TGTGCCAGCAGCCCCCGACAAAGCGTTTCCTACGAGCAGTACTTC	CASSPRQSVSYEQYF
-	TRBV12-3/TRBV12-4	-	TRBJ2-5	TGTGCCAGCAGTTACTGGGCGGAGCAAGAGACCCAGTACTTC	CASSYWAEQETQYF
few	TRBV5-1	-	TRBJ1-6	TGCGCCAGCAGCTTATCCTTGACCGGCAATTCACCCCTCCACTTT	CASSLSLTGNSPLHF
-	TRBV28	TRBD1	TRBJ2-3	TGTGCCAGCAGTCCCAACAGGGGGAGTCACACAGATACGCAGTATTTT	CASSPNRGSHTDTQYF
-	TRBV24-1	-	TRBJ2-1	TGTGCCACCAGTGGTGCGGGGGCGTCGGCTAGCGGTTACAATGAGCAGTTCTTC	CATSGAGASASGYNEQFF
few	TRBV27	TRBD2	TRBJ2-2	TGTGCCAGCAGTTTCGAGTGGGCGGGAGGGTTCCCCGGGGAGCTGTTTTTT	CASSFEWAGGFPGELFF
few	TRBV4-1	-	TRBJ2-5	TGCGCCAGCAGCCAAGATCTTACGGGGGTAGGAGAGACCCAGTACTTC	CASSQDLTGVGETQYF